The 14 T cell receptor beta chains below come from one sample, sequenced in a study of T and B cells in COVID-19 patients. From blood, roughly 250-500 ng of genomic DNA served as TRB template. TRB rearrangements were amplified by multiplex PCR with BIOMED2 TRB-A/B primers. TCRdb reprocessed the multiplex PCR reads with MiXCR, giving one entry per CDR3 protein. The sample includes 18,000 or so distinct CDR3 sequences, 36% of them seen just once. The sample taken for sequencing was blood. These receptors were taken from a human donor with active COVID-19.

This clonotype appeared a few times. The chain is built from TRBV15 and TRBJ2-7; D uncertain. CDR3 length equals 13 residues. V was clipped by 4 bases and J by 1 base, with 8 bases between them. CDR1 is LNHNV, CDR2 YYDKDF, per germline (reference sequence). The chain's CDR3 is CATSNRWSYEQYF. The CDR3 DNA follows: TGTGCCACCAGCAATAGATGGTCCTACGAGCAGTACTTC.

This clonotype is medium-sized within its sample. The chain recombines TRBV19 with TRBJ2-6; D gene ambiguous. V was cut by 3 bases and J by 0 bases, with 15 bases left in between. The germline V gene encodes CDR1 LNHDA and CDR2 SQIVND (reference sequence). The CDR3 totals 18 residues. The CDR3 DNA sequence: TGTGCCAGTAGTATGTCCTTTAACTTAGGCTCTGGGGCCAACGTCCTGACTTTC. Translating it yields CASSMSFNLGSGANVLTF.

The chain carries TRBV6-5 and TRBJ1-3; TRBD1 is a possible D gene (5 bases). The length of the CDR3 is 17 residues. Germline-derived CDR1 and CDR2 are MNHEY and SVGAGI. The V end lost 5 bases, the J end lost 0 bases, and 17 bases lay between the germline ends. CDR3 protein: CASSGLRAGASGNTIYF. CDR3 nucleotide sequence: TGTGCCAGCAGTGGACTGCGGGCTGGGGCCTCTGGAAACACCATATATTTT.

This clonotype is medium-sized within its sample. The chain has TRBV19 and TRBJ2-3; D unclear. Trimming removed 5 bases at V and 2 bases at J, with 11 bases between. Germline assignment: CDR1 LNHDA and CDR2 SQIVND (reference sequence). The CDR3 totals 14 residues. The CDR3 region is CASSQGRITDTQYF. The CDR3 nucleotides read TGTGCCAGTAGTCAAGGCAGAATCACAGATACGCAGTATTTT.

This clonotype ranks as medium-sized. The chain uses TRBV29-1 and TRBJ2-3; D is possibly TRBD1 (6 bases). The CDR3 is 12 residues long. V gave up 5 bases and J gave up 0 bases, with 6 bases separating them. Germline V gene sequence: CDR1 SQVTM, CDR2 ANQGSEA. CDR3 sequence: CSVRGSTDTQYF. The CDR3 bases are TGCAGCGTTAGGGGGAGCACAGATACGCAGTATTTT.

Relative to its sample, this clonotype is medium-sized. This sequence joins TRBV19 and TRBJ2-2, with a weak D call TRBD2 (6 bases). The CDR3 runs to 14 residues. Trimming took 6 bases from V and 6 from J, leaving 14 bases between them. Germline CDR1 LNHDA, CDR2 SQIVND (reference sequence). This chain's CDR3 is CASSPWGVAGELFF. Written as DNA, the CDR3 is TGTGCCAGTAGCCCCTGGGGGGTAGCCGGGGAGCTGTTTTTT.

This clonotype was seen at least ten times. This rearrangement joins TRBV19 to TRBJ1-2, with D possibly matching TRBD1 (6 bases). The V gene lost 5 bases and the J gene lost 6 bases, with 13 bases spanning the gap. Germline CDR1 reads LNHDA; CDR2 reads SQIVND (reference sequence). The CDR3 runs to 13 residues. Written as DNA, the CDR3 is TGTGCCAGTAGTGCTCACAGGGTGGATGGCTACACCTTC. Its protein is CASSAHRVDGYTF.

The V call is TRBV5-5, the J call TRBJ2-2; TRBD2 agrees at 8 bases. This CDR3 contains 15 residues. V trimming: 4 bases; J trimming: 0 bases; junction bases outside the gene matches: 2. CDR1 is SGHKS, CDR2 YYEKEE, per germline (reference sequence). CDR3 DNA sequence: TGTGCCAGCAGCCGGACTAGCCCGAACACCGGGGAGCTGTTTTTT. Amino acids: CASSRTSPNTGELFF.

The gene calls are TRBV20-1 and TRBJ2-4; 11 bases match TRBD2. CDR1 is DFQATT and CDR2 is SNEGSKA in the germline V gene (reference sequence). J lost 10 bases, V lost 0 bases, and 5 bases had no gene match. The CDR3 is made up of 14 amino acids. The DNA for the CDR3 is TGCAGTGCTAGAGATAGCGGGGGGGGGCAGATTCAGTACTTC. This translates into CSARDSGGGQIQYF.

V usage is TRBV5-6 and J usage is TRBJ1-2; D is unclear. The CDR3 is 16 residues long. Germline CDR1 SGHDT, CDR2 YYEEEE. The V and J ends lost 6 bases and 8 bases respectively, with 26 bases between them. This chain's CDR3 is CASNFNRGDFREGYTF. The CDR3 region has the DNA TGTGCCAGCAACTTCAATCGCGGGGATTTTCGAGAAGGCTACACCTTC.

This clonotype appeared a few times. The chain couples TRBV6-2 or TRBV6-3 to TRBJ1-4; D gene uncertain. This CDR3 spans 12 amino acids. Germline CDR1 and CDR2: MNHEY and SVGEGT. V was clipped by 7 bases and J by 7 bases, with 10 bases between them. The CDR3 reads CASNALREKLFF. CDR3 sequence (DNA): TGTGCCAGCAATGCCTTGCGTGAAAAACTGTTTTTT.

CDR3 DNA sequence: TGTGCCAGCAGGCGTTTGTGGCAGGCGAACACTGAAGCTTTCTTT. Translated, it gives CASRRLWQANTEAFF. The chain is built from TRBV6-1 and TRBJ1-1, with D uncertain. With 6 bases removed from V and 1 base from J, the gap between germline ends came to 15 bases. Germline V gene lookup returns CDR1 MNHNS and CDR2 SASEGT. This CDR3 region has 15 residues.

The chain joins TRBV6-5 to TRBJ2-7, with D perhaps assigned TRBD1 or TRBD2 (5 bases each). The CDR3 sequence is 13 residues long. The V end was cut by 7 bases, the J end by 5 bases, with 15 bases between. CDR1 MNHEY and CDR2 SVGAGI come from the germline V gene. CDR3: CASMRGVGHEQYF. Written as DNA, the CDR3 is TGTGCCAGCATGAGAGGGGTGGGCCACGAGCAGTACTTC.

This clonotype was seen many times. The chain combines TRBV12-3 or TRBV12-4 with TRBJ2-1; either TRBD1 or TRBD2 may fit D (5 bases each). CDR3 size: 12 residues. The V gene lost 3 bases and the J gene lost 10 bases, with 10 bases spanning the gap. CDR3 amino acids: CASSLGPQEQFF. DNA for the CDR3: TGTGCCAGCAGTTTGGGACCACAGGAGCAGTTCTTC.